These T cell receptor beta chains were read from a single sample in a study of CD8 T cells in ankylosing spondylitis. In TCRdb, the 5' RACE reads were re-called with MiXCR into one record per CDR3 protein. This table has about 300,000 distinct CDR3 sequences, roughly 20% appearing once. Sequences were obtained from blood, either unsorted or a sorted T cell fraction (not recorded which). The receptors originated from a female donor with ankylosing spondylitis or in good health (not recorded which). Both conserved end residues are part of each CDR3. Each record gives: CDR3 DNA, CDR3 protein, J gene, V gene, D gene, clone size. The D gene is left open where the match is weak. Rows may omit the clone size; those that give it use once, few, many or a size class.

DNA: TGTGCCAGCAGCTCGTCTCTGGATACGCAGTATTTT
CDR3: CASSSSLDTQYF
J: TRBJ2-3
V: TRBV7-2
D: -
size: few

DNA: TGTGCCAGCAGTGACAGGGATGTCACTGAAGCTTTCTTT
CDR3: CASSDRDVTEAFF
J: TRBJ1-1
V: TRBV2
D: -
size: few

DNA: TGTGCCACCAGTGATTTGGTCAGACTCCTAGCAACTAATGAAAAACTGTTTTTT
CDR3: CATSDLVRLLATNEKLFF
J: TRBJ1-4
V: TRBV24-1
D: -
size: few

DNA: TGTGCCAGCAGCTTTGGAAGACAAGAGACCCAGTACTTC
CDR3: CASSFGRQETQYF
J: TRBJ2-5
V: TRBV7-2
D: -
size: many

DNA: TGTGCCAGCAGGACTAGTACCTACGAGCAGTACTTC
CDR3: CASRTSTYEQYF
J: TRBJ2-7
V: TRBV2
D: -
size: -

DNA: TGTGCCAGCAGCTTAACGCGGGGATATCCGACTGAGCAGTTCTTC
CDR3: CASSLTRGYPTEQFF
J: TRBJ2-1
V: TRBV7-3
D: -
size: -

DNA: TGTGCCAGCAGCTTAGGACTAGCCCGAAGCACAGATACGCAGTATTTT
CDR3: CASSLGLARSTDTQYF
J: TRBJ2-3
V: TRBV7-2
D: TRBD2
size: once

DNA: TGCAGTGCCTCGGTTAGCGGGCCCCTTTACAATGAGCAGTTCTTC
CDR3: CSASVSGPLYNEQFF
J: TRBJ2-1
V: TRBV20-1
D: TRBD2
size: few

DNA: TGTGCCAGCAGCCAAACTAGCGGGGGTTACAATGAGCAGTTCTTC
CDR3: CASSQTSGGYNEQFF
J: TRBJ2-1
V: TRBV6-2/TRBV6-3
D: TRBD2
size: few

DNA: TGTGCCAGCAGCTTAGGGCCGGGACAGGGCTATGGCTACACCTTC
CDR3: CASSLGPGQGYGYTF
J: TRBJ1-2
V: TRBV7-9
D: TRBD1
size: -

DNA: TGCAGCGTTGAGATCACACCTTCTTCAGGGAACATTCAGTACTTC
CDR3: CSVEITPSSGNIQYF
J: TRBJ2-4
V: TRBV29-1
D: -
size: many

DNA: TGTGCCAGCAGCTTCGAGGGGACCGGAAACACTGAAGCTTTCTTT
CDR3: CASSFEGTGNTEAFF
J: TRBJ1-1
V: TRBV7-2
D: -
size: few

DNA: TGTGCCAGCAGTTCTCAGGGACTAGTCTGGGACAATGAGCAGTTCTTC
CDR3: CASSSQGLVWDNEQFF
J: TRBJ2-1
V: TRBV6-2/TRBV6-3
D: TRBD2
size: -

DNA: TGCAGTGCTAGAGATCTCGGACAGGGGAATTCACCCCTCCACTTT
CDR3: CSARDLGQGNSPLHF
J: TRBJ1-6
V: TRBV20-1
D: TRBD1
size: many

DNA: TGTGCCAGCAGTCCCCCCAGTTACAATGAGCAGTTCTTC
CDR3: CASSPPSYNEQFF
J: TRBJ2-1
V: TRBV12-3/TRBV12-4
D: -
size: many

DNA: TGTGCCATCAGTGAGCGGGAGGAGGGCACAGATACGCAGTATTTT
CDR3: CAISEREEGTDTQYF
J: TRBJ2-3
V: TRBV10-3
D: TRBD2
size: few

DNA: TGTGCCAGCAGCTTAGGGGCTAGCGGGAGGGTAAATGAGCAGTTCTTC
CDR3: CASSLGASGRVNEQFF
J: TRBJ2-1
V: TRBV7-3
D: TRBD2
size: few

DNA: TGTGCCAGCGGCCTAGCGGGAGGGCCTCCTTCTCGCACAGATACGCAGTATTTT
CDR3: CASGLAGGPPSRTDTQYF
J: TRBJ2-3
V: TRBV7-2
D: TRBD2
size: few

DNA: TGCGCCAGCAGTGGCGGACTAGCGATAGATACGCAGTATTTT
CDR3: CASSGGLAIDTQYF
J: TRBJ2-3
V: TRBV5-1
D: TRBD2
size: -

DNA: TGTGCCAGCAGCTTAGGGGCTGGGGCATCATTGGGGCAAGAGCAGTTCTTC
CDR3: CASSLGAGASLGQEQFF
J: TRBJ2-1
V: TRBV7-9
D: -
size: -

DNA: TGTGCCAGCAGTAAAGGAGACAGGGAGGTAGGAGAGACCCAGTACTTC
CDR3: CASSKGDREVGETQYF
J: TRBJ2-5
V: TRBV6-4
D: -
size: few

DNA: TGTGCCACCCATTCTTGGACAGCCCAAGAGACCCAGTACTTC
CDR3: CATHSWTAQETQYF
J: TRBJ2-5
V: TRBV6-2/TRBV6-3
D: -
size: few

DNA: TGCAGTGCTAGAGATCTCCAGGTAGCGGGCACAGATACGCAGTATTTT
CDR3: CSARDLQVAGTDTQYF
J: TRBJ2-3
V: TRBV20-1
D: -
size: -

DNA: TGCAGTGCTCCCGTGGAGGACCGGGGGAAGACCCAGTACTTC
CDR3: CSAPVEDRGKTQYF
J: TRBJ2-5
V: TRBV20-1
D: -
size: few

DNA: TGCAGTGCCGGGACAGGGCTATCCTACGAGCAGTACTTC
CDR3: CSAGTGLSYEQYF
J: TRBJ2-7
V: TRBV20-1
D: TRBD1
size: many

DNA: TGTGCCATCAGTGACGGGACAGGGAATACGCAGTATTTT
CDR3: CAISDGTGNTQYF
J: TRBJ2-3
V: TRBV10-3
D: TRBD1
size: -